This T cell receptor (beta chain) emerged from a study of blood T cell repertoires in COVID-19. The wider study: From the United States, Italy and Spain came samples of acute and convalescent COVID-19.

Method: immunoSEQ multiplex PCR; TCRdb's copy keeps in-frame clones and lacks some. The table lists fewer than 200,000 clones, 65% to 90% of them singletons. Trimming took 4 bases from V and 5 from J, leaving 12 bases between them. CDR3 length: 13 residues. Germline V gives CDR1 SGHDT, CDR2 YYEEEE. Everyone who took part was roughly 18 to 89 years old, and they came from about 25 US areas. The clonotype comes from a woman aged 60-75 years with acute COVID-19. The sample comprised PBMCs or T cells enriched from blood (not recorded which). The J gene is TRBJ1-1, the V gene TRBV5-6; D is ambiguous. The CDR3 DNA reads as TGTGCCAGCAGCCTCCCGCCTCGGACTGAAGCTTTCTTT. Protein sequence: CASSLPPRTEAFF.